These T cell receptor beta chains were read from a single sample in a study of blood T cell repertoires in COVID-19. Method: immunoSEQ multiplex PCR; TCRdb's copy keeps in-frame clones and lacks some. This table holds about 54,000 clones, about 82% found once. Input material: peripheral blood. The origin of the receptors is a human donor in a cohort sampled during active COVID-19. The CDR3 runs from the conserved cysteine through the conserved F or W. A D gene is named only where the DNA matches it firmly. The listing skips clone size in some rows; elsewhere it reads once, few, many or a size class.

J | size | V | D | CDR3 | DNA
TRBJ2-7 | - | TRBV20-1 | - | CSASGAGVLYEQYF | TGCAGTGCTAGTGGGGCAGGGGTTTTGTACGAGCAGTACTTC
TRBJ2-1 | once | TRBV28 | - | CASSLFRNNEQFF | TGTGCCAGCAGTTTGTTCCGTAACAATGAGCAGTTCTTC
TRBJ2-3 | - | TRBV4-2 | TRBD2 | CASRLAGGATDTQYF | TGTGCCAGCCGACTAGCGGGAGGGGCCACAGATACGCAGTATTTT
TRBJ2-5 | few | TRBV5-1 | TRBD2 | CASSRGLGDIPQETQYF | TGCGCCAGCAGCAGGGGACTAGGGGACATTCCCCAAGAGACCCAGTACTTC
TRBJ2-3 | - | TRBV5-1 | - | CASSFAGQAADTQYF | TGCGCCAGCAGCTTTGCCGGACAAGCCGCAGATACGCAGTATTTT
TRBJ2-5 | - | TRBV2 | - | CASSPTGTQETQYF | TGTGCCAGCAGTCCCACAGGGACCCAAGAGACCCAGTACTTC
TRBJ2-4 | - | TRBV18 | TRBD2 | CASSPSGGKKNIQYF | TGTGCCAGCTCCCCCTCGGGGGGGAAGAAAAACATTCAGTACTTC
TRBJ2-7 | few | TRBV29-1 | - | CSAGWDQGLAYEQYF | TGCAGCGCCGGATGGGATCAGGGACTGGCCTACGAGCAGTACTTC
TRBJ1-5 | - | TRBV6-5 | - | CASGQSNQPQHF | TGTGCCAGCGGACAGAGCAATCAGCCCCAGCATTTT
TRBJ2-5 | - | TRBV11-3 | TRBD1 | CASSLEQGKTQYF | TGTGCCAGCAGCTTAGAACAGGGGAAGACCCAGTACTTC
TRBJ2-7 | - | TRBV2 | TRBD2 | CASSPGQVAGYEQYF | TGTGCCAGCAGCCCCGGACAAGTAGCGGGGTACGAGCAGTACTTC
TRBJ2-7 | - | TRBV19 | TRBD1 | CASSIVSGGEQYF | TGTGCCAGTAGTATAGTGTCAGGGGGCGAGCAGTACTTC
TRBJ1-1 | - | TRBV19 | - | CASSKGPVGGSRYTEAFF | TGTGCCAGTAGTAAAGGGCCAGTGGGGGGATCGAGGTACACTGAAGCTTTCTTT
TRBJ2-2 | few | TRBV24-1 | - | CATSDWGEELFF | TGTGCCACCAGTGATTGGGGGGAGGAGCTGTTTTTT
TRBJ2-7 | - | TRBV6-2/TRBV6-3 | - | CASSYPGALSYEQYF | TGTGCCAGCAGTTACCCGGGTGCCCTCTCCTACGAGCAGTACTTC
TRBJ2-1 | - | TRBV7-8 | - | CASSSPGGATNEQFF | TGTGCCAGCAGCTCCCCAGGCGGGGCCACTAATGAGCAGTTCTTC
TRBJ2-7 | - | TRBV4-3 | TRBD1 | CASSQDTGTVYEQYF | TGCGCCAGCAGCCAAGATACGGGGACAGTCTACGAGCAGTACTTC
TRBJ2-7 | - | TRBV5-1 | TRBD2 | CASSSTSGIIEQYF | TGCGCCAGCAGCTCTACTAGCGGGATAATCGAGCAGTACTTC
TRBJ2-1 | - | TRBV3-1/TRBV3-2 | TRBD2 | CASSQKRGPSGLISYNEQFF | TGTGCCAGCAGCCAAAAGAGGGGCCCTAGCGGGCTTATCTCCTACAATGAGCAGTTCTTC
TRBJ2-1 | - | TRBV27 | - | CASRNTRIHEQFF | TGTGCCAGCAGAAATACTAGAATCCATGAGCAGTTCTTC
TRBJ1-6 | - | TRBV27 | TRBD1 | CASSPAGTGATNLNSPLHF | TGTGCCAGCAGCCCCGCTGGGACAGGGGCTACCAACCTTAATTCACCCCTCCACTTT
TRBJ2-5 | - | TRBV7-2 | TRBD2 | CASSPSGSGVETQYF | TGTGCCAGCAGCCCTAGCGGGAGCGGGGTTGAGACCCAGTACTTC
TRBJ1-5 | - | TRBV19 | - | CASSSLQGNQPQHF | TGTGCCAGTAGTAGTCTCCAGGGCAATCAGCCCCAGCATTTT
TRBJ1-2 | - | TRBV7-9 | TRBD1 | CASSFGAGGELVYGYTF | TGTGCCAGCAGCTTTGGAGCAGGGGGCGAATTGGTCTATGGCTACACCTTC
TRBJ2-5 | - | TRBV10-1 | TRBD1 | CASSDRGGETQYF | TGCGCCAGCAGCGACAGGGGGGGAGAGACCCAGTACTTC
TRBJ2-3 | - | TRBV19 | - | CASSLSSSTDTQYF | TGTGCCAGTAGTTTGAGTTCTAGCACAGATACGCAGTATTTT
TRBJ1-2 | - | TRBV7-2 | TRBD1 | CASSPGQGGVDGYTF | TGTGCCAGCAGCCCAGGACAGGGGGGAGTTGATGGCTACACCTTC
TRBJ2-1 | once | TRBV20-1 | - | CSAGSYNEQFF | TGCAGTGCGGGCTCGTACAATGAGCAGTTCTTC
TRBJ2-1 | - | TRBV19 | - | CASSIRQALTNEQFF | TGTGCCAGTAGTATCCGACAGGCCCTGACCAATGAGCAGTTCTTC
TRBJ2-7 | - | TRBV6-1 | TRBD2 | CASSSPSGSSYEQYF | TGTGCCAGCAGTTCTCCTAGCGGAAGCTCCTACGAGCAGTACTTC
TRBJ2-5 | - | TRBV6-6 | - | CASSYREETQYF | TGTGCCAGCAGTTATCGGGAAGAGACCCAGTACTTC
TRBJ2-1 | - | TRBV30 | - | CAWSVLAYPYVNEQFF | TGTGCCTGGAGTGTTCTAGCTTATCCGTACGTGAATGAGCAGTTCTTC
TRBJ1-2 | - | TRBV7-2 | TRBD1 | CASSLTGENYGYTF | TGTGCCAGCAGCCTGACAGGGGAGAACTATGGCTACACCTTC
TRBJ2-1 | few | TRBV7-9 | - | CASLPAAFSSYNEQFF | TGTGCCAGCTTGCCAGCGGCCTTCAGCTCCTACAATGAGCAGTTCTTC
TRBJ1-2 | - | TRBV10-1 | TRBD1 | CASSDYGTGVDGYTF | TGCGCCAGCAGTGACTACGGGACAGGGGTGGATGGCTACACCTTC
TRBJ1-3 | - | TRBV30 | - | CAWSVPWAKGNTIYF | TGTGCCTGGAGTGTACCTTGGGCGAAGGGAAACACCATATATTTT
TRBJ1-6 | - | TRBV7-2 | - | CASSQGGRRRPLHF | TGTGCCAGCAGCCAAGGGGGACGGCGGAGACCCCTCCACTTT
TRBJ2-5 | - | TRBV19 | - | CASSPGGLRETQYF | TGTGCCAGTAGTCCAGGGGGGCTTAGGGAGACCCAGTACTTC
TRBJ2-7 | - | TRBV5-1 | TRBD2 | CASSLAGGTSSYEQYF | TGCGCCAGCAGCTTGGCGGGAGGGACTAGCAGCTACGAGCAGTACTTC
TRBJ2-1 | - | TRBV6-5 | - | CASSFRNEQFF | TGTGCCAGCAGTTTTCGCAATGAGCAGTTCTTC